This T cell receptor beta chain was captured in a study of blood T cells in healthy people across ages. Trimming at V came to 3 bases and at J to 0 bases, leaving 4 bases not matched to a gene. The CDR3 has 15 residues. The germline V gene has CDR1 DFQATT and CDR2 SNEGSKA (reference sequence). A second PCR, run for 7 to 11 cycles, used a sample-barcoded 5' primer plus a J-beta primer mix. TCRdb re-called the 5' RACE reads with MiXCR, one entry per CDR3 protein. This sample has about 650,000 distinct CDR3 sequences, with 52% found just once. This sequence was found in an elderly woman in good health. This chain links TRBV20-1 with TRBJ2-3; TRBD2 agrees at 9 bases. The source material was blood. The CDR3 region is CSASATSGSTDTQYF. The CDR3 DNA reads as TGCAGTGCTAGTGCCACTAGCGGGAGCACAGATACGCAGTATTTT.